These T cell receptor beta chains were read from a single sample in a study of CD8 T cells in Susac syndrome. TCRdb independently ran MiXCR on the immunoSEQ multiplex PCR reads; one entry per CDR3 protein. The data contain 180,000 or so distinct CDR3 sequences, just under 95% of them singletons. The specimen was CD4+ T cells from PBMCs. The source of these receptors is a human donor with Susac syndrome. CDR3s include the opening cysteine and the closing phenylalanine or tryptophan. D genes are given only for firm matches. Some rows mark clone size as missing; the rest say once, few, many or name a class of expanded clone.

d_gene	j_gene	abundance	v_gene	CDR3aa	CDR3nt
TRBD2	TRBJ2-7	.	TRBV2	CASRRLAGVGEQYF	TGTGCCAGCAGACGACTAGCGGGGGTTGGCGAGCAGTACTTC
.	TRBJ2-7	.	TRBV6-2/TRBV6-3	CASSSGTQSYEQYF	TGTGCCAGCAGTTCCGGGACTCAGTCCTACGAGCAGTACTTC
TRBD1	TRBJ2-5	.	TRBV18	CASSDRDQETQYF	TGTGCCAGCTCAGACAGGGATCAAGAGACCCAGTACTTC
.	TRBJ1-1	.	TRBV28	CASSSVSRYEAFF	TGTGCCAGCAGTTCCGTCTCTCGATACGAAGCTTTCTTT
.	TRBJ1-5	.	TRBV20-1	CSASLAGGGSQPQHF	TGCAGTGCTAGTTTGGCAGGCGGCGGTAGTCAGCCCCAGCATTTT
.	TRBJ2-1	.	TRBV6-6	CASSYAGTSNEQFF	TGTGCCAGCAGTTACGCCGGGACTTCCAATGAGCAGTTCTTC
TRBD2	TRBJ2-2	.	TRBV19	CASRGLDHTGELFF	TGTGCCAGTAGGGGACTAGATCACACCGGGGAGCTGTTTTTT
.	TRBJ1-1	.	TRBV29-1	CSAFGTGNTEAFF	TGCAGCGCCTTCGGAACAGGGAACACTGAAGCTTTCTTT
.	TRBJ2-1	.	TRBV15	CATSREFGGSGEQFF	TGTGCCACCAGCAGAGAGTTCGGGGGCAGCGGTGAGCAGTTCTTC
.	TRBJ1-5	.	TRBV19	CASSDRGQQPQHF	TGTGCCAGTAGTGATCGGGGTCAACAGCCCCAGCATTTT
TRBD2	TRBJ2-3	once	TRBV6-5	CAVSGYSTDTQYF	TGTGCCGTTAGCGGGTATAGCACAGATACGCAGTATTTT
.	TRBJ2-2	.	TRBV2	CASFDLVPQNTGELFF	TGTGCCAGCTTCGACTTGGTCCCACAGAACACCGGGGAGCTGTTTTTT
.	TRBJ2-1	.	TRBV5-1	CASSLASGAYNEQFF	TGCGCCAGCAGCTTGGCCTCGGGGGCCTACAATGAGCAGTTCTTC
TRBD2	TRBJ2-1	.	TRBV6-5	CASSYSGLAGVYGEQFF	TGTGCCAGCAGTTACTCGGGACTAGCGGGAGTATATGGTGAGCAGTTCTTC
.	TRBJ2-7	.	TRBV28	CASSPLGRPAYEQYF	TGTGCCAGCAGTCCCCTCGGTCGGCCCGCCTACGAGCAGTACTTC
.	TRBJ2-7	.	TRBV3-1	CASSQEHTGHYEQYF	TGTGCCAGCAGCCAAGAGCATACGGGCCACTACGAGCAGTACTTC
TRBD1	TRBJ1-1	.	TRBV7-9	CASSFWTGPVRSNTEAFF	TGTGCCAGCAGCTTCTGGACAGGGCCGGTACGGTCGAACACTGAAGCTTTCTTT
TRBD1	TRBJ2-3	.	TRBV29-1	CSVEIRTGLTDTQYF	TGCAGCGTTGAAATTCGGACAGGTTTAACAGATACGCAGTATTTT
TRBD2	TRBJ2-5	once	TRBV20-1	CSARLAGGLETQYF	TGCAGTGCAAGACTAGCGGGGGGGCTAGAGACCCAGTACTTC
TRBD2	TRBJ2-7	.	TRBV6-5	CASSPLAGGDGEQYF	TGTGCCAGCAGCCCTCTCGCGGGGGGGGACGGGGAGCAGTACTTC
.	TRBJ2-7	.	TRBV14	CASSPQHRAEMSYEQYF	TGTGCCAGCAGCCCTCAACACAGGGCTGAGATGTCCTACGAGCAGTACTTC
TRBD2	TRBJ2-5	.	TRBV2	CASSENIAGQETQYF	TGTGCCAGCAGTGAAAACATAGCGGGGCAAGAGACCCAGTACTTC
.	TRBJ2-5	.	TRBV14	CASSQEDRTRESQYF	TGTGCCAGCAGCCAAGAAGACCGAACAAGAGAGTCCCAGTACTTC
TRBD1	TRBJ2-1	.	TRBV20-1	CSARGDREVLLF	TGCAGTGCTAGAGGGGACAGGGAGGTATTGCTCTTC
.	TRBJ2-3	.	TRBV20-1	CSALGTSRGTDTQYF	TGCAGTGCTCTCGGTACTTCGCGGGGCACAGATACGCAGTATTTT
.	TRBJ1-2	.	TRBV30	CAWTLPPSYNYGYTF	TGTGCCTGGACTCTCCCCCCGAGTTACAACTATGGCTACACCTTC
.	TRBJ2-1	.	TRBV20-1	CSATGGRSYNEQFF	TGCAGTGCTACGGGGGGCCGCTCCTACAATGAGCAGTTCTTC
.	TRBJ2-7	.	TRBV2	CASSGGLIDEQYF	TGTGCCAGCAGTGGAGGGTTAATCGACGAGCAGTACTTC
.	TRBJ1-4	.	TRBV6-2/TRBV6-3	CASSHGSQGEKLFF	TGTGCCAGCAGTCACGGGTCCCAGGGCGAAAAACTGTTTTTT
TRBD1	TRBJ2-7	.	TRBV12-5	CASGLDSGTGLPYEQYF	TGTGCTAGTGGTTTGGACTCCGGGACAGGGCTTCCCTACGAGCAGTACTTC
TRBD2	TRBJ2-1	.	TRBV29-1	CSVASGRLNEQFF	TGCAGCGTTGCGAGCGGGAGGCTTAATGAGCAGTTCTTC
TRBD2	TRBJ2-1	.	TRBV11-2	CASSLGPLAGYNEQFF	TGTGCCAGCAGCTTAGGGCCACTAGCGGGCTACAATGAGCAGTTCTTC
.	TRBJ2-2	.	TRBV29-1	CSVERQDGELFF	TGCAGCGTTGAGAGGCAGGACGGGGAGCTGTTTTTT
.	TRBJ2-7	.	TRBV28	CASDRGGPEQYF	TGTGCCAGCGATAGGGGGGGGCCCGAGCAGTACTTC
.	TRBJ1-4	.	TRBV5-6	CASSLAVGKLFF	TGTGCCAGCAGCTTGGCGGTGGGGAAACTGTTTTTT
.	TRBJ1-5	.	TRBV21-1	CASSKERQIHSNQPQHF	TGTGCCAGCAGCAAAGAAAGGCAGATTCATAGCAATCAGCCCCAGCATTTT
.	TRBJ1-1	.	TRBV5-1	CASSSMVTENTEAFF	TGCGCCAGCAGCTCCATGGTCACAGAAAACACTGAAGCTTTCTTT
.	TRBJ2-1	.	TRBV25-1	CASSPLGSEQFF	TGTGCCAGCAGTCCCCTTGGAAGTGAGCAGTTCTTC
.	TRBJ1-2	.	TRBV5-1	CASSPDGTSYGYTF	TGCGCCAGCAGCCCTGACGGGACTTCTTATGGCTACACCTTC
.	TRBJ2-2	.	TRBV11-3	CASSLNRNTGELFF	TGTGCCAGCAGCTTAAACAGGAATACCGGGGAGCTGTTTTTT
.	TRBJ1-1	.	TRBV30	CAQTRREPRTEAFF	TGTGCCCAAACGAGGCGGGAGCCTCGGACTGAAGCTTTCTTT